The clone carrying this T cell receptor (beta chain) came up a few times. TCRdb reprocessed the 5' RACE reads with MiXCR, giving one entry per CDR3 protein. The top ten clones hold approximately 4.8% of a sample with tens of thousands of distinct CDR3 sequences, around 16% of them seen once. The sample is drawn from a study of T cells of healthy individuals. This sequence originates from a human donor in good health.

The CDR3 here is CASSFEGNADTQYF. The CDR3 nucleotides read TGTGCCAGCAGCTTTGAGGGTAACGCAGATACGCAGTATTTT. The rearrangement joins TRBV7-9 to TRBJ2-3, with D possibly matching TRBD2 (5 bases). From germline, CDR1 is SEHNR and CDR2 FQNEAQ (reference sequence). V lost 3 bases and J lost 4, with 11 bases in between. The CDR3 covers 14 residues. The entire variable domain, with the rest obtained from reference TRBV7-9 and TRBJ2-3, is as follows: DTGVSQNPRHKITKRGQNVTFRCDPISEHNRLYWYRQTLGQGPEFLTYFQNEAQLEKSRLLSDRFSAERPKGSFSTLEIQRTEQGDSAMYLCASSFEGNADTQYFGPGTRLTVL.